This TCR beta chain is from a study of CD8 T cells in ankylosing spondylitis. The study's findings and limits: Blood of patients with ankylosing spondylitis appeared to be characterized by a TCR beta motif of about 8 highly homologous variants. There was reportedly significant enrichment of clones that were disease-linked in matched ankylosing spondylitis synovial fluid. Previously reported in reactive arthritis synovial fluid and blood were some of the motif variants.

Quantitative molecular-barcoded 5'-RACE generated the TCR beta libraries. TCRdb re-called the 5' RACE reads with MiXCR, one entry per CDR3 protein. Seen here are tens of thousands of distinct CDR3 sequences, approximately 30% observed once, and the top ten hold roughly 59%. Concerning this clonotype: What it binds is unknown.

The receptor was derived from a male donor with ankylosing spondylitis or in good health (not recorded which). Sequences were obtained from blood, either unsorted or a sorted T cell fraction (not recorded which).

CDR3 residues: CASDSGVTGELFF. The CDR3 DNA reads TGCGCCAGTGATTCAGGGGTCACCGGGGAGCTGTTTTTT. The rearrangement links TRBV5-1 to TRBJ2-2, with D perhaps matching TRBD1 (6 bases). The V gene's germline CDR1 is SGHRS and CDR2 YFSETQ. Deletions cut 8 bases from V and 4 bases from J, with 12 bases between. The CDR3 runs to 13 residues.